This note documents a single T cell receptor (beta chain) sequence. The antigen it binds to is not known. Base qualities are missing; no much larger clone stands one base away. This sample stems from a study of T cell responses to AZD1222 COVID-19 vaccine (dated by TCRdb to about 2021). With respect to the entire study: AZD1222 recipients whose second dose came at about 4 weeks and those whose second dose came at about 12 weeks were combined into one group, since spike-specific TCR depth and breadth did not differ between the two schedules. Enrollment into the trials was organized by age into subgroups of 18-55, 56-69 and 70-plus years, and those subgroups contained about 160, 30 and 59 TCR-sequenced participants, respectively. TCR sequencing was performed for about 250 trial participants, of whom 200 to 220 were given two doses of AZD1222 and around 25 were given two doses of MenACWY control vaccine.

From the cysteine through the phenylalanine, the CDR3 covers 14 amino acids. Kept here is only the CDR3 DNA, which spans 42 bases and is read in frame from base 1. From the germline V gene, CDR1 is MDHEN and CDR2 is SYDVKM. Between the V and J ends, shortened by 6 bases and 4 bases respectively, the junction contains 12 bases. Interpreted using the paper, the time point label stands for: baseline before first vaccination. Vaccinee samples came from UK trials COV001 and COV002, including a single-blind randomized controlled phase 2/3 trial of AZD1222 (ChAdOx1 nCoV-19) in healthy adults. Trial participant PBMC samples were collected at day 0 and day 28 after the second dose for TCRbeta chain sequencing. General findings and caveats noted by the study authors: Because no day 14 peak-response samples were available, repertoires were characterized only after the peak T cell response. Epitopes outside the regions mutated in the B.1.351 and B.1.1.7 variants were reportedly recognized by nearly half of the unique spike-specific TCRs. In the small 56-69-year group, the increase in depth fell short of significance, most likely because of low power. Only a handful of AZD1222 recipients were SARS-CoV-2 seropositive at baseline, limiting conclusions about previously exposed vaccinees. Vaccine-associated CD4 TCRs spanned the whole spike protein, with dominant responses in regions 160-218 and 743-854. Participants were mostly white British and included more females than males, and it was suggested by the authors that clonal diversity may have been underestimated. A significant rise in spike-specific TCR breadth and depth was observed after two AZD1222 doses relative to day 0 and relative to MenACWY recipients.

The CDR3 regions of human TCRbeta chains were analyzed by immunosequencing. The published analysis was carried out like this. TCRs in the repertoires were matched against a reference library of SARS-CoV-2-specific TCRs that had been generated with the MIRA antigen-specificity platform. Breadth was defined as the fraction of unique TCRs that were SARS-CoV-2-associated, and depth was defined as the fraction of total T cells that were SARS-CoV-2-associated. Each spike-specific TCR was assigned to its reactive spike region and to a CD4 or CD8 class using the MIRA data. Log10-transformed breadth and depth values were compared by one-way ANOVA with Sidak's multiple comparisons tests. TCRdb limited this immuneACCESS table to in-frame rearrangements with V and J called. A share of clones is missing; checked studies link under half to unresolved V genes, and the rest is unexplained. From that table come the V and J calls and clone size; the DNA was used to work out D and trimming. The sample contains about 150,000 clones, 80% to 95% of them found a single time. The top ten clonotypes cover about 2.3% of the sample.

Source: peripheral blood, taken on day 0 of AZD1222 vaccination. This clonotype originated in an adult in good health. The chain uses TRBV28 and TRBJ1-4; TRBD1 could be the D gene, as 5 bases match. The DNA sequence is as follows: TGTGCCAGCAGGGGAGGGGACTTTAATGAAAAACTGTTTTTT. Translated, it gives CASRGGDFNEKLFF. Outside the CDR3, residues come from the reference TRBV28 and TRBJ1-4 proteins, so the full variable domain is: DVKVTQSSRYLVKRTGEKVFLECVQDMDHENMFWYRQDPGLGLRLIYFSYDVKMKEKGDIPEGYSVSREKKERFSLILESASTNQTSMYLCASRGGDFNEKLFFGSGTQLSVL.